This TCR beta chain originates from a study of T cell responses to AZD1222 COVID-19 vaccine (dated by TCRdb to the early 2020s). The study in broad terms: AZD1222 recipients given second doses at about 4 weeks or at about 12 weeks were pooled, since spike-specific TCR depth and breadth were not found to differ between the two schedules. TCR sequencing was performed for fewer than 250 trial participants, of whom approximately 200 were given two doses of AZD1222 and around 25 were given two doses of MenACWY control vaccine. Trial participants were enrolled by age into 18-55, 56-69 and 70-plus year subgroups, with approximately 150, 30 and 60 TCR-sequenced participants respectively. Overall study results and their limits: Most participants were white British and females outnumbered males, and the authors suggested that clonal diversity may have been underestimated. Spike-specific TCR breadth and depth rose significantly after two AZD1222 doses compared with day 0 and with MenACWY recipients. Vaccine-associated CD4 TCRs spanned the whole spike protein, with dominant responses in regions 160-218 and 743-854. Because no day 14 peak-response samples were available, repertoires were characterized only after the peak T cell response. Conclusions about previously exposed vaccinees are limited because only five to seven AZD1222 recipients were SARS-CoV-2 seropositive at baseline. Reportedly, almost half of the unique spike-specific TCRs recognized epitopes lying outside the regions that are mutated in the B.1.351 and B.1.1.7 variants. The 56-69-year group was small, and its depth increase did not reach significance, likely because of low power.

To note about this clone: Its antigen is not yet known. Per-base quality was not reported, and no clone a single base away is much larger than it.

The sample's time point, from its label and the paper: baseline before first vaccination. Samples from vaccinated people were obtained from the UK trials COV001 and COV002, which included a single-blind randomized controlled phase 2/3 trial of AZD1222 (ChAdOx1 nCoV-19) in healthy adults. For TCRbeta chain sequencing, PBMC samples were collected from trial participants at day 0 and at day 28 after the second dose. The CDR3 regions of human TCRbeta chains were analyzed by immunosequencing. The authors' analysis ran thus. Repertoire TCRs were checked for matches against a reference library of SARS-CoV-2-specific TCRs that had been generated using the MIRA antigen-specificity platform. Breadth was defined as the fraction of unique TCRs that were SARS-CoV-2-associated. Depth was defined as the fraction of total T cells that were SARS-CoV-2-associated. Using the MIRA data, each spike-specific TCR was assigned both to the spike region to which the TCR was reactive and to a CD4 or CD8 class. Log10-transformed breadth and depth values were compared by one-way ANOVA with Sidak's multiple comparisons tests. TCRdb mirrors the immuneACCESS table, restricted to in-frame sequences. Some clones are absent from its copies; in checked studies, under half trace to an unresolved V gene, and the reason for the others is unknown. Clonal size and the V and J genes are those of that table, whereas D and trimming came from the DNA. Present in this sample are 130,000 to 150,000 clones, over 75% of which were seen just once. 1.4% to 1.5% of the sample goes to the ten largest clones.

V lost 2 bases and J lost 3 bases, and the count of bases not matched to a germline gene is 4. The CDR3 contains 16 residues, cysteine and phenylalanine counted. Of all the DNA, just the CDR3 is kept, 48 bases in frame from base 1. Reading the germline V gene gives CDR1 SGHNT and CDR2 YENEEA. The rearranged chain carries TRBV11-3 and TRBJ2-1; TRBD2 fits 10 bases in the junction. This sequence originates from an adult in good health. The sample here was peripheral blood, taken on day 0 of AZD1222 vaccination. CDR3 region: CASSLRTSGNYNEQFF. The DNA sequence is as follows: TGTGCCAGCAGCTTACGTACTAGCGGGAACTACAATGAGCAGTTCTTC.